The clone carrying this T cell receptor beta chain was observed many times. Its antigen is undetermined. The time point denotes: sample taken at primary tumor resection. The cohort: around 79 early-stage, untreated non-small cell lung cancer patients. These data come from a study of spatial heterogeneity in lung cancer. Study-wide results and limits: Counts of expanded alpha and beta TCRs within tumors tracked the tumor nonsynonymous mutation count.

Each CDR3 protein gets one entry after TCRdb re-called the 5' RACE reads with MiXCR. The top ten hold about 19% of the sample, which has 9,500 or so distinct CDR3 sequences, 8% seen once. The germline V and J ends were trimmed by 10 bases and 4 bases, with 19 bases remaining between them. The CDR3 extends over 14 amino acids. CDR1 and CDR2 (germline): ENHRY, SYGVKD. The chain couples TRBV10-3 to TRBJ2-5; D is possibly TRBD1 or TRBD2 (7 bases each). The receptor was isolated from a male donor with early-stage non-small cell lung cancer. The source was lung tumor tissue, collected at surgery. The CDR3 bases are TGTGCCACTCACCCTCAGGGGGAGGGAGAGACCCAGTACTTC. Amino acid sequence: CATHPQGEGETQYF.